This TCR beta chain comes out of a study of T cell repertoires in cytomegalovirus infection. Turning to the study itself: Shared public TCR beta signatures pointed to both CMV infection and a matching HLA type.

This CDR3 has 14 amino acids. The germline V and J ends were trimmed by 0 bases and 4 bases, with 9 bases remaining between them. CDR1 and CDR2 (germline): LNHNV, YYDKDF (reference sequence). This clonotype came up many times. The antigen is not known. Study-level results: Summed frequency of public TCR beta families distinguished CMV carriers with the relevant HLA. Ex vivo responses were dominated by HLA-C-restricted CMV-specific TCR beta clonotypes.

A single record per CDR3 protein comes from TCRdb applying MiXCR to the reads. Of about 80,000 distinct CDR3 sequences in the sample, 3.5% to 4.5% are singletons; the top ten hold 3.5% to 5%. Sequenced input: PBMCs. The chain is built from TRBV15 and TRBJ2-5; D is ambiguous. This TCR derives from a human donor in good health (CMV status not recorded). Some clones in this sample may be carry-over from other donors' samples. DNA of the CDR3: TGTGCCACCAGCAGAGACATGACTGGAGAGACCCAGTACTTC. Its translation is CATSRDMTGETQYF.